Described below is a single T cell receptor beta chain sequence and its context. Its antigen is unknown. The PCR was carried out with 60 Vbeta primers and 13 Jbeta primers. Assay used: immunoSEQ multiplex PCR; TCRdb lists only in-frame clones, some missing. The repertoire holds about 270,000 clones, with approximately 90% as singletons. The sample belongs to a study of cytomegalovirus exposure and HLA in healthy donors. Overall study results and limits: A later analysis, which compared TCR beta chains of equal frequency, found the HLA-associated ones more clonally expanded. Researchers counted roughly 160 TCR beta chains as cytomegalovirus-associated.

Germline V gene lookup returns CDR1 MNHEY and CDR2 SMNVEV (reference sequence). CDR3 size: 13 residues. With 8 bases removed from V and 0 bases from J, the gap between germline ends came to 10 bases. Specimen: PBMCs. This TCR came from a man in his forties or fifties in good health and CMV-seropositive. The chain combines TRBV27 with TRBJ1-1; the D is unclear. For the CDR3, the DNA is TGTGCCAGCCGGGGATCACTGAACACTGAAGCTTTCTTT. Protein: CASRGSLNTEAFF.